The clone carrying this T cell receptor (beta chain) was detected a few times. The data belong to a study of response to subunit inactivated influenza vaccine. The ends lost 3 bases at V and 4 bases at J; junction bases unmatched: 6. Germline V gives CDR1 LGHDT, CDR2 YNNKEL (reference sequence). The CDR3 sequence is 16 residues long. TCRdb re-analysed the RT-PCR reads in MiXCR, keeping a single row per CDR3 protein. The table lists about 540,000 distinct CDR3 sequences, under 30% of them singletons. This same sample was also taken into another study, of T cells expressing NK-cell markers. According to that study: Synthesis of TCR beta cDNA relied on 5'RACE template switching carrying UMIs. Sorting was restricted to alpha-beta TCR T cells by an anti-gamma-delta TCR antibody in several experiments. For roughly 6 donors, the dominant NKG2C+ clonotypes made up roughly 1.0-7.5% of their CD8+ T cells.

The sequence was collected from a man aged 45-65 years who received an inactivated influenza vaccine. The chain is built from TRBV3-1 and TRBJ1-5, with 10 nucleotides matching TRBD1. The source was CD4+ T cells sorted from PBMCs, collected about 11 days after vaccination. The CDR3 region is CASSHETGGRNQPQHF. The CDR3, as DNA: TGTGCCAGCAGCCATGAGACAGGGGGCCGTAATCAGCCCCAGCATTTT.